Only one count was recorded for the clone carrying this T cell receptor (beta chain). This record comes from a study of blood T cell repertoires in COVID-19. Profiled with immunoSEQ multiplex PCR; TCRdb holds only in-frame clones, not every one. The sample holds 130,000 to 150,000 clones, approximately 87% seen once. Sequencing used peripheral blood. The source of this sequence is a woman aged 45-59 years with active or convalescent COVID-19.

The CDR3 region has the DNA TGTGCTAGTGGTTCCTCTATGAACACTGAAGCTTTCTTT. Translating it yields CASGSSMNTEAFF. The V and J genes are TRBV12-5 and TRBJ1-1; D ambiguous. This CDR3 is built from 13 residues. CDR1 and CDR2 from the germline V gene are LGHNT and FRNRAP. The V end was cut by 4 bases, the J end by 0 bases, with 6 bases between.